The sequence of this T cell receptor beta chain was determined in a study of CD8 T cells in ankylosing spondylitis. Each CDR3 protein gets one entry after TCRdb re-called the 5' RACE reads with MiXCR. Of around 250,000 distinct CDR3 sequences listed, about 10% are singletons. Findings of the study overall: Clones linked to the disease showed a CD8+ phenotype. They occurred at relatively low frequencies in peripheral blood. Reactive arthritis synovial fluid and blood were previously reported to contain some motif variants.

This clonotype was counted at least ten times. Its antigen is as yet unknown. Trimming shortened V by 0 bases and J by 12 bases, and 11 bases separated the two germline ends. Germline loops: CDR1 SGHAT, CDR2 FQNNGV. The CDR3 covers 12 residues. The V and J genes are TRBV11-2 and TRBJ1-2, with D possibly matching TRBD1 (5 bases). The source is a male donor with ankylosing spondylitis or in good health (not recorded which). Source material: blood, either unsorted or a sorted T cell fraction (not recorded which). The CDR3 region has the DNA TGTGCCAGCAGCTTAGATCGGGGGGTCAACACCTTC. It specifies CASSLDRGVNTF.